A selection of T cell receptor beta chains follows, all from one sample in a study of long-term antiretroviral therapy in people with HIV. Measured with immunoSEQ multiplex PCR; TCRdb has only the in-frame clones, and not every one. The table lists roughly 28,000 clones, 80% of them singletons. The sequenced sample was unsorted PBMCs, obtained 0.3 years after starting antiretroviral therapy. These receptors all come from a man aged 35 to 55 with HIV. Both conserved end residues are part of each CDR3. D genes are given only for firm matches. Clone sizes are given selectively: once, few, many, or a class where the clone is expanded.

d_gene: -
len: 14
v_gene: TRBV6-5
abundance: -
j_gene: TRBJ1-3
CDR3aa: CASIRSIFGNTIYF
CDR3nt: TGTGCCAGCATCCGCTCAATCTTTGGAAACACCATATATTTT

d_gene: -
len: 14
v_gene: TRBV13
abundance: few
j_gene: TRBJ1-1
CDR3aa: CASSLEVRNTEAFF
CDR3nt: TGTGCCAGCAGCTTAGAAGTCAGAAACACTGAAGCTTTCTTT

d_gene: TRBD2
len: 16
v_gene: TRBV4-3
abundance: -
j_gene: TRBJ2-3
CDR3aa: CASSQDSAGGGDTQYF
CDR3nt: TGCGCCAGCAGCCAAGATTCTGCGGGGGGCGGGGATACGCAGTATTTT

d_gene: -
len: 15
v_gene: TRBV7-9
abundance: -
j_gene: TRBJ2-5
CDR3aa: CASTRGGEHQETQYF
CDR3nt: TGTGCCAGCACCCGCGGCGGGGAGCACCAAGAGACCCAGTACTTC

d_gene: TRBD2
len: 17
v_gene: TRBV19
abundance: -
j_gene: TRBJ2-1
CDR3aa: CASSIASGGLFYNEQFF
CDR3nt: TGTGCCAGTAGTATAGCTAGCGGGGGCCTCTTTTACAATGAGCAGTTCTTC

d_gene: -
len: 14
v_gene: TRBV7-2
abundance: -
j_gene: TRBJ2-7
CDR3aa: CASSTTGGTNEQYF
CDR3nt: TGTGCCAGCAGCACAACAGGAGGAACGAACGAGCAGTACTTC

d_gene: -
len: 17
v_gene: TRBV27
abundance: few
j_gene: TRBJ2-7
CDR3aa: CASSLSAGTASSYEQYF
CDR3nt: TGTGCCAGCAGTTTATCGGCGGGGACAGCCAGCTCCTACGAGCAGTACTTC

d_gene: -
len: 15
v_gene: TRBV7-9
abundance: -
j_gene: TRBJ1-5
CDR3aa: CASSLGGGHHGPQHF
CDR3nt: TGTGCCAGCAGCTTAGGCGGGGGACACCATGGTCCCCAGCATTTT

d_gene: TRBD2
len: 15
v_gene: TRBV7-9
abundance: -
j_gene: TRBJ2-5
CDR3aa: CASSHRLAGNETQYF
CDR3nt: TGTGCCAGCAGTCACAGACTAGCGGGGAATGAGACCCAGTACTTC

d_gene: -
len: 14
v_gene: TRBV13
abundance: -
j_gene: TRBJ1-1
CDR3aa: CASSLRARATEAFF
CDR3nt: TGTGCCAGCAGCTTAAGAGCACGGGCCACTGAAGCTTTCTTT

d_gene: -
len: 16
v_gene: TRBV28
abundance: -
j_gene: TRBJ2-6
CDR3aa: CASIETGFSGANVLTF
CDR3nt: TGTGCCAGCATTGAGACAGGATTCTCTGGGGCCAACGTCCTGACTTTC

d_gene: -
len: 13
v_gene: TRBV28
abundance: -
j_gene: TRBJ1-5
CDR3aa: CASSSQTAGPQHF
CDR3nt: TGTGCCAGCAGTAGCCAGACCGCAGGGCCCCAGCATTTT

d_gene: -
len: 12
v_gene: TRBV6-5
abundance: -
j_gene: TRBJ2-3
CDR3aa: CASSTGGDTQYF
CDR3nt: TGTGCCAGCAGTACTGGGGGGGATACGCAGTATTTT

d_gene: -
len: 16
v_gene: TRBV4-3
abundance: -
j_gene: TRBJ1-3
CDR3aa: CASSQEVGGWGNTIYF
CDR3nt: TGCGCCAGCAGCCAAGAGGTCGGAGGTTGGGGAAACACCATATATTTT

d_gene: -
len: 18
v_gene: TRBV30
abundance: -
j_gene: TRBJ2-4
CDR3aa: CAWSVRQSVLLAKNIQYF
CDR3nt: TGTGCCTGGAGTGTACGGCAGTCCGTCTTACTAGCCAAAAACATTCAGTACTTC

d_gene: TRBD2
len: 16
v_gene: TRBV27
abundance: -
j_gene: TRBJ2-1
CDR3aa: CASSLTSARSYNEQFF
CDR3nt: TGTGCCAGCAGTCTGACTAGCGCTCGGTCCTACAATGAGCAGTTCTTC

d_gene: TRBD2
len: 17
v_gene: TRBV5-1
abundance: once
j_gene: TRBJ2-1
CDR3aa: CASSLGSGPSSYNEQFF
CDR3nt: TGCGCCAGCAGCTTAGGTAGCGGGCCCAGCTCCTACAATGAGCAGTTCTTC

d_gene: TRBD2
len: 17
v_gene: TRBV28
abundance: -
j_gene: TRBJ2-1
CDR3aa: CASSLPGDSGVHNEQFF
CDR3nt: TGTGCCAGCAGTTTACCCGGGGATAGCGGGGTACACAATGAGCAGTTCTTC

d_gene: TRBD1
len: 14
v_gene: TRBV5-4
abundance: few
j_gene: TRBJ1-5
CDR3aa: CASSDRGGNQPQHF
CDR3nt: TGTGCCAGCAGCGACAGGGGTGGCAATCAGCCCCAGCATTTT

d_gene: TRBD1
len: 15
v_gene: TRBV18
abundance: -
j_gene: TRBJ1-1
CDR3aa: CASSLGQGSNTEAFF
CDR3nt: TGTGCCAGCTCCCTAGGACAGGGTAGCAACACTGAAGCTTTCTTT

d_gene: -
len: 13
v_gene: TRBV13
abundance: -
j_gene: TRBJ2-3
CDR3aa: CASNRAKTDTQYF
CDR3nt: TGTGCCAGCAATAGGGCGAAGACAGATACGCAGTATTTT

d_gene: -
len: 14
v_gene: TRBV28
abundance: -
j_gene: TRBJ1-2
CDR3aa: CASSFPEANYGYTF
CDR3nt: TGTGCCAGCAGTTTCCCCGAAGCTAACTATGGCTACACCTTC

d_gene: TRBD1
len: 13
v_gene: TRBV14
abundance: few
j_gene: TRBJ2-7
CDR3aa: CASSPRDSYEQYF
CDR3nt: TGTGCCAGCAGCCCCCGGGACAGCTACGAGCAGTACTTC

d_gene: -
len: 11
v_gene: TRBV28
abundance: few
j_gene: TRBJ2-7
CDR3aa: CASSSSGGQYF
CDR3nt: TGTGCCAGCAGTTCCTCTGGAGGTCAGTACTTC

d_gene: -
len: 16
v_gene: TRBV9
abundance: -
j_gene: TRBJ2-3
CDR3aa: CASSVGTARITDTQYF
CDR3nt: TGTGCCAGCAGCGTAGGGACTGCCCGGATCACAGATACGCAGTATTTT

d_gene: -
len: 15
v_gene: TRBV5-4
abundance: once
j_gene: TRBJ2-7
CDR3aa: CASSLPGNKLYEQYF
CDR3nt: TGTGCCAGCAGCTTGCCCGGAAACAAATTATACGAGCAGTACTTC

d_gene: -
len: 14
v_gene: TRBV7-2
abundance: -
j_gene: TRBJ2-2
CDR3aa: CASSPGTNTGELFF
CDR3nt: TGTGCCAGCAGCCCCGGCACCAACACCGGGGAGCTGTTTTTT

d_gene: -
len: 13
v_gene: TRBV7-2
abundance: -
j_gene: TRBJ2-7
CDR3aa: CASSPSPTYEQYF
CDR3nt: TGTGCCAGCAGCCCCAGTCCCACCTACGAGCAGTACTTC

d_gene: -
len: 17
v_gene: TRBV27
abundance: -
j_gene: TRBJ2-1
CDR3aa: CASRPLSVSIPLDEQFF
CDR3nt: TGTGCCAGCAGACCCCTGTCTGTGAGTATCCCCCTGGATGAGCAGTTCTTC

d_gene: TRBD2
len: 14
v_gene: TRBV6-6
abundance: few
j_gene: TRBJ2-7
CDR3aa: CASLAGGNSYEQYF
CDR3nt: TGTGCCAGTTTAGCGGGAGGAAACTCCTACGAGCAGTACTTC

d_gene: TRBD2
len: 17
v_gene: TRBV27
abundance: -
j_gene: TRBJ2-5
CDR3aa: CASSPLRVAGDQETQYF
CDR3nt: TGTGCCAGCAGTCCCCTGAGGGTAGCGGGAGACCAAGAGACCCAGTACTTC

d_gene: TRBD2
len: 19
v_gene: TRBV30
abundance: -
j_gene: TRBJ2-2
CDR3aa: CAWSVLLGLAGGNTGELFF
CDR3nt: TGTGCCTGGAGTGTACTTTTAGGGCTAGCGGGAGGGAACACCGGGGAGCTGTTTTTT

d_gene: TRBD2
len: 16
v_gene: TRBV11-2
abundance: -
j_gene: TRBJ2-2
CDR3aa: CASSPSSAGGSGELFF
CDR3nt: TGTGCCAGCAGCCCCTCCTCTGCGGGAGGGAGCGGGGAGCTGTTTTTT

d_gene: -
len: 13
v_gene: TRBV4-3
abundance: once
j_gene: TRBJ2-5
CDR3aa: CASSLDRRKTQYF
CDR3nt: TGCGCCAGCAGCCTAGACAGGCGGAAGACCCAGTACTTC

d_gene: TRBD1
len: 14
v_gene: TRBV11-1
abundance: -
j_gene: TRBJ1-2
CDR3aa: CASSLGWTGYGYTF
CDR3nt: TGTGCCAGCAGCTTAGGGTGGACAGGATATGGCTACACCTTC

d_gene: -
len: 16
v_gene: TRBV5-1
abundance: once
j_gene: TRBJ2-5
CDR3aa: CASSLGRWNSQETQYF
CDR3nt: TGCGCCAGCAGCTTGGGACGTTGGAACAGCCAAGAGACCCAGTACTTC

d_gene: TRBD1
len: 14
v_gene: TRBV6-1
abundance: -
j_gene: TRBJ1-2
CDR3aa: CASRETGKYDGYTF
CDR3nt: TGTGCCAGCAGAGAGACAGGGAAATACGATGGCTACACCTTC

d_gene: TRBD1
len: 13
v_gene: TRBV5-1
abundance: -
j_gene: TRBJ2-1
CDR3aa: CASSLDPGQGEFF
CDR3nt: TGCGCCAGCAGCTTGGACCCGGGACAGGGGGAGTTCTTC

d_gene: TRBD2
len: 15
v_gene: TRBV7-3
abundance: -
j_gene: TRBJ2-3
CDR3aa: CASSSTSGGADTQYF
CDR3nt: TGTGCCAGCAGCTCGACTAGCGGGGGGGCGGATACGCAGTATTTT

d_gene: -
len: 13
v_gene: TRBV10-3
abundance: few
j_gene: TRBJ1-5
CDR3aa: CATRDGDHQPQHF
CDR3nt: TGTGCCACCCGGGACGGTGACCATCAGCCCCAGCATTTT